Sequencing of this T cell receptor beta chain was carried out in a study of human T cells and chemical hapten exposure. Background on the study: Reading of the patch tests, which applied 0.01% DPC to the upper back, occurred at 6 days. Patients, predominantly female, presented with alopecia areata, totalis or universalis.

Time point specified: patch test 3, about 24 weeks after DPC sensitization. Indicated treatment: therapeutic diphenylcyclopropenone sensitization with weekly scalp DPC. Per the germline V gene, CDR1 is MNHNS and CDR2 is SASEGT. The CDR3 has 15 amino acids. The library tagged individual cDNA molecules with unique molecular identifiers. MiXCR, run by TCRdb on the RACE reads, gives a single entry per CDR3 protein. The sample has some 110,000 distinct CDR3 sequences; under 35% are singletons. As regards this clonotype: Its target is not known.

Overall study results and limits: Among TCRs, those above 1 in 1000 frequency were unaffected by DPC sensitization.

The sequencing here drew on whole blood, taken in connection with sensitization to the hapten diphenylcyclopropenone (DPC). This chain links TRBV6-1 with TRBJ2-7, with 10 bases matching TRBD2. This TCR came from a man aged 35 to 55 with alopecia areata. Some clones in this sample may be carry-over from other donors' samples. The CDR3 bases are TGTGCCAGCAGCGAAGCGGGGACTAGCGTTTACGAGCAGTACGTC. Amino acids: CASSEAGTSVYEQYV.